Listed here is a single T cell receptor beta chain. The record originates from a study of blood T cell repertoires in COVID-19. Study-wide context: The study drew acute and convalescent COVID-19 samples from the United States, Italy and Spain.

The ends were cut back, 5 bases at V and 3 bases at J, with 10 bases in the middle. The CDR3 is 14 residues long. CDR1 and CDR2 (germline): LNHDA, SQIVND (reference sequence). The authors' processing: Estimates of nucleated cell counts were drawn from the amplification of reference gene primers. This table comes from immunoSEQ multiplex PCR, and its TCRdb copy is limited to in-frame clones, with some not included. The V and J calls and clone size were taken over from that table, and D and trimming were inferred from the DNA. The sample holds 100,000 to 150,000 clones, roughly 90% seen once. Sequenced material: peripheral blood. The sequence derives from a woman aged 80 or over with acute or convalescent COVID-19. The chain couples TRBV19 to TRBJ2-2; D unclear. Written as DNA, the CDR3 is TGTGCCAGTAGTTCGGGTCGGGACACCGGGGAGCTGTTTTTT. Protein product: CASSSGRDTGELFF.